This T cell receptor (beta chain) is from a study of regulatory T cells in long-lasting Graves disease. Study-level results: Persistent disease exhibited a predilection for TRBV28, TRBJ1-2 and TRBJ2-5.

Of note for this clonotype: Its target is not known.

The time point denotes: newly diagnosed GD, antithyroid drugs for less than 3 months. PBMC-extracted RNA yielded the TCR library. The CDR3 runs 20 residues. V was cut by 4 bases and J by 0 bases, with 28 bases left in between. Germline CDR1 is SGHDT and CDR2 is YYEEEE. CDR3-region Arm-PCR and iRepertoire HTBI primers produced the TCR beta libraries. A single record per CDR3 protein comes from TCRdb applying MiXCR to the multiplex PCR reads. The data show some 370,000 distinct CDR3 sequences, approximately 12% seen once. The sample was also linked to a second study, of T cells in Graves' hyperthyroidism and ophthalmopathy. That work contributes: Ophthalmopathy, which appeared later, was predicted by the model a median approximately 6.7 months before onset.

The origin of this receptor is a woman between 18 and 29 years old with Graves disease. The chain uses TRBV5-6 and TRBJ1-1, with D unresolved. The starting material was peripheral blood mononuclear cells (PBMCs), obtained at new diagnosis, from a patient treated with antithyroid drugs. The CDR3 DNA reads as TGTGCCAGCAGCAGGTCCGGGCTTTTCTTTCCCCCCCGCATGAACACTGAAGCTTTCTTT. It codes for CASSRSGLFFPPRMNTEAFF.